The 27 T cell receptor beta chains given below trace back to one sample, sequenced in a study of STAT5B mutations in CD4+ large granular lymphocyte leukemia. The protocol was immunoSEQ multiplex PCR, while the TCRdb copy is restricted to in-frame clones and leaves out a portion. The sample carries about 32,000 clones, 85% recorded once. The sequenced sample was CD4+ T cells from blood buffy coats. These receptors were collected from a human donor in good health.

J is TRBJ2-4 and V is TRBV25-1; 11 bases fit TRBD2. CDR1 is MGHDK, CDR2 SYGVNS, per germline. The CDR3 spans 16 residues. The J segment lost 5 bases and the V segment lost 1 base, leaving 4 bases of the junction unmatched. Written as DNA, the CDR3 is TGTGCCAGCAGTGAATGGGATAGCGGGAGGGAAAACATTCAGTACTTC. Residues: CASSEWDSGRENIQYF.

The chain joins TRBV15 to TRBJ2-1, with 7 bases fitting TRBD2. The CDR3 spans 17 residues. CDR1 and CDR2 from the germline V gene are LNHNV and YYDKDF (reference sequence). V was pared by 0 bases and J by 6 bases, with 11 bases of the junction left unmatched. CDR3 sequence (DNA): TGTGCCACCAGCAGAGATATCGTCGCGGGAGTGGCCAATGAGCAGTTCTTC. It codes for CATSRDIVAGVANEQFF.

The chain uses TRBV7-9 and TRBJ2-2; the match to TRBD2 covers 9 bases. The CDR3 loop spans 16 amino acids. Losses at the gene ends were 5 bases for V and 4 bases for J; bases not matched to a gene: 8. Germline-derived CDR1 and CDR2 are SEHNR and FQNEAQ (reference sequence). The CDR3 DNA follows: TGTGCCAGCAGCCAATTAGCGGGAGCAGTCACCGGGGAGCTGTTTTTT. Amino acids: CASSQLAGAVTGELFF.

This sequence joins TRBV6-1 and TRBJ2-3, with D maybe TRBD1 (6 bases). This CDR3 is 13 amino acids long. Trimming pared 7 bases from V and 2 bases from J, leaving 10 bases between. Germline CDR1 is MNHNS and CDR2 is SASEGT. This CDR3 reads CASNGQYTDTQYF. In DNA form, the CDR3 reads TGTGCCAGCAACGGACAGTACACAGATACGCAGTATTTT.

This clone was detected only once. This rearrangement joins TRBV29-1 to TRBJ2-1; D remains ambiguous. Trimming shortened V by 4 bases and J by 0 bases, and 7 bases separated the two germline ends. The CDR3 contains 13 residues. Germline CDR1 is SQVTM and CDR2 is ANQGSEA. This CDR3 reads CSVGQSSYNEQFF. The CDR3 region has the DNA TGCAGCGTTGGACAAAGCTCCTACAATGAGCAGTTCTTC.

The J gene is TRBJ2-1, the V gene TRBV2, with TRBD1 matching 10 bases. CDR1 and CDR2 (germline): SNHLY, FYNNEI. The V gene end was trimmed by 7 bases and the J gene end by 4 bases; junction bases not matched to a gene: 7. The CDR3 totals 15 residues. The CDR3 DNA reads TGTGCCAGCACCGACAGGGGGCCGTCGTACAATGAGCAGTTCTTC. Translation: CASTDRGPSYNEQFF.

The V gene is TRBV5-1, the J gene TRBJ2-1; D may match TRBD1 or TRBD2 (5 bases each). The V end lost 8 bases, the J end lost 6 bases, and 15 bases lay between the germline ends. The CDR3 length is 13 residues. Looked up from germline, CDR1 is SGHRS and CDR2 is YFSETQ. CDR3 sequence reads: CASRGLIGNEQFF. The DNA of the CDR3 is TGCGCCAGTCGGGGCCTAATAGGCAATGAGCAGTTCTTC.

The J gene is TRBJ2-1, the V gene TRBV19; 9 nucleotides align to TRBD1. This CDR3 spans 14 amino acids. Germline-derived CDR1 and CDR2 are LNHDA and SQIVND (reference sequence). After removal of 6 bases from V and 3 bases from J, the junction contained 3 bases not matched to a gene. In DNA, the CDR3 is TGTGCCAGTAGGGGGACAGGGAGCTACAATGAGCAGTTCTTC. As protein: CASRGTGSYNEQFF.

This chain uses TRBV18 with TRBJ2-2; TRBD2 aligns across 9 bases. Losses at the gene ends were 7 bases for V and 4 bases for J; bases not matched to a gene: 10. The CDR3 has 16 residues. Germline values: CDR1 KGHSH, CDR2 LQKENI. CDR3 bases: TGTGCCAGCTACGGGTATGGTAGCGGGAGCACCGGGGAGCTGTTTTTT. Translation: CASYGYGSGSTGELFF. Full variable domain (rest looked up from reference TRBV18 and TRBJ2-2): NAGVMQNPRHLVRRRGQEARLRCSPMKGHSHVYWYRQLPEEGLKFMVYLQKENIIDESGMPKERFSAEFPKEGPSILRIQQVVRGDSAAYFCASYGYGSGSTGELFFGEGSRLTVL.

The chain has TRBV5-1 and TRBJ1-5, with D unresolved. V lost 8 bases to trimming and J lost 15 bases, with 21 bases between them. Germline CDR1 is SGHRS and CDR2 is YFSETQ. This CDR3 comprises 12 residues. CDR3 nucleotide sequence: TGCGCCAGGTCGGTGCCGCGATTTTGTAGGCATTTT. Protein: CARSVPRFCRHF.

This chain connects TRBV19 to TRBJ1-1; D is possibly TRBD1 (6 bases). Germline CDR1 and CDR2: LNHDA and SQIVND (reference sequence). The length of the CDR3 is 14 residues. Trimming shortened V by 8 bases and J by 0 bases, and 13 bases separated the two germline ends. DNA of the CDR3: TGTGCCAGTTTTGACAGGCCGATGAACACTGAAGCTTTCTTT. Its translation: CASFDRPMNTEAFF.

This sequence joins TRBV28 and TRBJ1-5; the D is unclear. CDR1 MDHEN and CDR2 SYDVKM come from the germline V gene. This CDR3 has 16 amino acids. Deletions cut 6 bases from V and 0 bases from J, with 15 bases between. The CDR3 bases are TGTGCCAGCAGAATTCGGATATTAAGTAGCAATCAGCCCCAGCATTTT. This codes for CASRIRILSSNQPQHF.

This rearrangement joins TRBV6-5 to TRBJ2-1, with D perhaps matching TRBD2 (6 bases). CDR1 and CDR2 (germline): MNHEY, SVGAGI. The length of the CDR3 is 13 residues. Trimming stripped 8 bases from V and 11 bases from J, with 19 bases between. CDR3 residues: CASLGGPTRQQFF. The CDR3 coding sequence is TGTGCCAGCCTCGGAGGGCCGACTAGACAGCAGTTCTTC.

The chain combines TRBV29-1 with TRBJ2-7; TRBD2 aligns across 12 bases. The CDR3 contains 14 residues. Germline loops: CDR1 SQVTM, CDR2 ANQGSEA. V shed 6 bases, J shed 5 bases, and the junction held 8 bases outside the gene matches. The CDR3 DNA reads TGCAGCGTAGCTTCTAGCGGGAGGGCTAACGAGCAGTACTTC. Amino acids: CSVASSGRANEQYF.

J is TRBJ1-2 and V is TRBV30; no clear D gene. CDR1 and CDR2 from the germline V gene are GTSNPN and SVGIG (reference sequence). The CDR3 length is 12 residues. V lost 0 bases and J 7 bases, leaving 9 bases between the germline ends. CDR3 sequence reads: CAWSVVVGGYTF. CDR3 sequence (DNA): TGTGCCTGGAGTGTAGTGGTGGGTGGCTACACCTTC.

The chain joins TRBV21-1 to TRBJ2-6; TRBD2, the D gene given by the table, was not confirmed from the DNA. TRBV21-1 counts as a pseudogene. The CDR3 length is 16 residues. The CDR3 DNA reads as TGTGCCAGCACCTGGCGGGGCAGGGAGGGGGCCAACGTCCTGACTTTC. Amino acid sequence: CASTWRGREGANVLTF.

The gene calls are TRBV5-6 and TRBJ2-7; 8 bases are shared with TRBD2. The CDR3 is 16 amino acids. V gave up 0 bases and J gave up 6 bases; unmatched junction bases: 11. Germline V gives CDR1 SGHDT, CDR2 YYEEEE. As DNA, the CDR3 is TGTGCCAGCAGCTTGGCGGGGGGGAGTATTCTGGGCGAGCAGTACTTC. Translation gives CASSLAGGSILGEQYF.

The chain links TRBV21-1 to TRBJ2-1; the table gives TRBD2 as D, unverified against the DNA. TRBV21-1 is a documented pseudogene. This CDR3 comprises 13 residues. The chain's CDR3 is CAIEAYSYNEQFF. CDR3 bases: TGTGCCATAGAAGCTTACTCCTACAATGAGCAGTTCTTC.

The genes are TRBV6-5 and TRBJ2-5; D unresolved. The DNA end is a closer match to TRBJ2-7, so the J assignment may be wrong. There are 15 residues in the CDR3. Germline loops: CDR1 MNHEY, CDR2 SVGAGI. CDR3 protein: CASSYSIPSAYEQYF. CDR3 DNA: TGTGCCAGCAGTTACTCAATCCCGTCCGCCTACGAGCAGTACTTC.

The chain uses TRBV19 and TRBJ1-5; TRBD1 matches at 10 bases. This CDR3 comprises 17 residues. Germline CDR1 is LNHDA and CDR2 is SQIVND (reference sequence). The V segment lost 4 bases and the J segment 0 bases; nucleotides outside the gene matches: 6. This CDR3 reads CASSRDRGHVSNQPQHF. The CDR3 coding sequence is TGTGCCAGTAGTAGGGACAGGGGTCACGTTAGCAATCAGCCCCAGCATTTT.

This clone was recorded once. The rearrangement uses TRBV6-6 and TRBJ1-5, with D perhaps TRBD1 (5 bases). This CDR3 is 15 amino acids long. The V end lost 0 bases, the J end lost 3 bases, and 9 bases lay between the germline ends. The germline V gene has CDR1 MNHNY and CDR2 SVGAGI (reference sequence). The CDR3 region is CASSYSKGINQPQHF. CDR3 sequence (DNA): TGTGCCAGCAGTTACTCGAAGGGGATCAATCAGCCCCAGCATTTT.

The J gene is TRBJ2-7, the V gene TRBV18; a possible D gene is TRBD1 (7 bases). The germline V gene encodes CDR1 KGHSH and CDR2 LQKENI. The CDR3 consists of 13 residues. Trimming shortened V by 3 bases and J by 5 bases, and 11 bases separated the two germline ends. DNA for the CDR3: TGTGCCAGCTCACCGCGGGGACAGAACGAGCAGTACTTC. It encodes CASSPRGQNEQYF.

The chain recombines TRBV19 with TRBJ2-2; 10 positions match TRBD1. The CDR3 runs to 20 residues. Trimming at V came to 5 bases and at J to 9 bases, leaving 24 bases not matched to a gene. Germline-derived CDR1 and CDR2 are LNHDA and SQIVND (reference sequence). The CDR3 DNA reads TGTGCCAGTAGTCCGGTCGGTTCGGGACGACAGGGGGCGAAAGTGAGGGAGCTGTTTTTT. It is translated as CASSPVGSGRQGAKVRELFF.

This clone was found once. The chain carries TRBV18 and TRBJ1-2; TRBD1 is a possible D gene (6 bases). The CDR3 contains 17 residues. The germline V gene has CDR1 KGHSH and CDR2 LQKENI. V dropped 4 bases and J dropped 6 bases, with 24 bases sitting between them. The CDR3: CASSRRQVPQDRDGYTF. DNA of the CDR3: TGTGCCAGCTCACGTAGACAGGTCCCCCAAGATCGGGATGGCTACACCTTC. Full variable domain (outside the CDR3, taken from reference TRBV18 and TRBJ1-2): NAGVMQNPRHLVRRRGQEARLRCSPMKGHSHVYWYRQLPEEGLKFMVYLQKENIIDESGMPKERFSAEFPKEGPSILRIQQVVRGDSAAYFCASSRRQVPQDRDGYTFGSGTRLTVV.

The gene calls are TRBV6-1 and TRBJ1-4; D remains unclear. Germline CDR1 and CDR2: MNHNS and SASEGT. The CDR3 has 15 residues. V was cut by 5 bases and J by 7 bases, with 17 bases left in between. In DNA, the CDR3 is TGTGCCAGCAGTAAAAGCCTAGGACTATTTGAAAAACTGTTTTTT. Translating gives CASSKSLGLFEKLFF.

This clone was observed a single time. The chain carries TRBV19 and TRBJ1-5; 9 nucleotides match TRBD1. Trimming removed 4 bases from V and 5 bases from J; junction bases left unmatched: 6. Germline-derived CDR1 and CDR2 are LNHDA and SQIVND (reference sequence). The CDR3 loop spans 15 amino acids. In DNA form, the CDR3 reads TGTGCCAGTAGTAAGACGGGACAGGGTTATCAGCCCCAGCATTTT. Its translation: CASSKTGQGYQPQHF.

The rearrangement uses TRBV7-2 and TRBJ1-2, with 8 bases that match TRBD1. CDR3 length: 14 residues. V lost 1 base and J lost 3; bases outside the gene matches: 1. Germline loops: CDR1 SGHTA, CDR2 FQGNSA. The CDR3 nucleotides read TGTGCCAGCAGCTTAGACAGGGGGTACTATGGCTACACCTTC. It encodes CASSLDRGYYGYTF. The full variable domain, its missing parts supplied by reference TRBV7-2 and TRBJ1-2, is GAGVSQSPSNKVTEKGKDVELRCDPISGHTALYWYRQSLGQGLEFLIYFQGNSAPDKSGLPSDRFSAERTGGSVSTLTIQRTQQEDSAVYLCASSLDRGYYGYTFGSGTRLTVV.